This TCR beta chain came from a study of lung T cells in sarcoidosis with Löfgren's syndrome. Study-level background: Repertoire analyses centered on Löfgren's syndrome patients. Study-wide findings and caveats: Versus controls, Löfgren's syndrome patients reportedly showed TRAV12-1 and TRBV2 as most expanded. Multiple Löfgren's syndrome patients reportedly shared TRAV12-1 and TRBV2 CDR3 motifs.

The sample holds many counts of this clonotype. Its specificity is not known. The CDR3 has 13 residues. With 6 bases clipped from V and 5 bases from J, the junction kept 3 bases outside the gene matches. CDR1 and CDR2 from the germline V gene are MRHNA and SNTAGT. MiXCR was run by TCRdb on the reads, yielding one entry per CDR3 protein. Of about 8,500 distinct CDR3 sequences detected, 21% appear once; the ten largest clones hold about 26%. The J gene is TRBJ1-1, the V gene TRBV6-4, with 10 nucleotides matching TRBD1. Sequencing was performed on CD4+ T cells from bronchoalveolar lavage fluid. The sequence derives from a human donor with sarcoidosis (Löfgren's syndrome or another form), or a control subject (not recorded which). CDR3 protein: CASRRTGGTEAFF. The CDR3 region has the DNA TGTGCCAGCAGGCGGACAGGGGGGACTGAAGCTTTCTTT.